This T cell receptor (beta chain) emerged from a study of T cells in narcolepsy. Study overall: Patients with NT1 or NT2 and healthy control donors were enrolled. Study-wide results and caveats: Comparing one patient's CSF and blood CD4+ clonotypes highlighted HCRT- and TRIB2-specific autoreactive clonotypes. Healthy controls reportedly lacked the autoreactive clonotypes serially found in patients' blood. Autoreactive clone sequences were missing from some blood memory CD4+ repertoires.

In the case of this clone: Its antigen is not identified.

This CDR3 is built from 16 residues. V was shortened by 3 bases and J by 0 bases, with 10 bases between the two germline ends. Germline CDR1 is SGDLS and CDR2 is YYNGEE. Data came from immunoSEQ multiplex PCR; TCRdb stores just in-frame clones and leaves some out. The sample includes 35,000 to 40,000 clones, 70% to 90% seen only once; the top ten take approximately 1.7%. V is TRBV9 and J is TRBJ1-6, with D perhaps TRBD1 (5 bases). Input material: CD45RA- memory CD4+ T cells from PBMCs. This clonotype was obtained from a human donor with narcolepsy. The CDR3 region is CASSARQSSYNSPLHF. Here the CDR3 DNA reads TGTGCCAGCAGCGCCCGACAGAGCTCCTATAATTCACCCCTCCACTTT.